What follows is one T cell receptor (beta chain) and its context. Its antigen is still unknown. Starting material for RNA and DNA co-extraction consisted of about 20-32 mg of unsorted bulk tissue. Subjects presented with primary liver carcinoma managed by surgical resection. Patients carried chronic HBV infection without prior treatment. The sample originates from a study of tumor-infiltrating lymphocytes in primary liver carcinoma. Across the whole study: Maximum tumor diameters ranged from about 4.2 to 11 cm, stage T1-T3 N0M0.

Priming with a constant-region primer yielded TCR beta cDNA from 450 to 600 ng total RNA. Slightly modified ARM-PCR with three nested multiplex PCR rounds yielded TCR beta libraries. The first two PCR rounds used TRBV1-TRBV30 forward primers with a C-beta reverse primer, 10 to 11 cycles each. TCRdb re-called the multiplex PCR reads through MiXCR, storing one row per CDR3 protein. The table lists roughly 200,000 distinct CDR3 sequences, 85% of them singletons. General study findings and limits: Compared with tumor region pairs, tumor-adjacent and tumor-blood pairs overlapped less.

Germline CDR1 reads SGHRS; CDR2 reads YFSETQ. The CDR3 extends over 16 amino acids. The V end lost 0 bases, the J end lost 4 bases, and 16 bases lay between the germline ends. The receptor's source is a man aged 35 to 55 with primary liver carcinoma and hepatitis B virus infection. Sequenced material: tumor tissue from primary liver carcinoma. The chain employs TRBV5-1 and TRBJ2-5, with D perhaps being TRBD1 or TRBD2 (6 bases each). The CDR3 DNA reads TGCGCCAGCAGCTTGGAGGGGGGTCCCCTCCGAGAGACCCAGTACTTC. Translation gives CASSLEGGPLRETQYF.